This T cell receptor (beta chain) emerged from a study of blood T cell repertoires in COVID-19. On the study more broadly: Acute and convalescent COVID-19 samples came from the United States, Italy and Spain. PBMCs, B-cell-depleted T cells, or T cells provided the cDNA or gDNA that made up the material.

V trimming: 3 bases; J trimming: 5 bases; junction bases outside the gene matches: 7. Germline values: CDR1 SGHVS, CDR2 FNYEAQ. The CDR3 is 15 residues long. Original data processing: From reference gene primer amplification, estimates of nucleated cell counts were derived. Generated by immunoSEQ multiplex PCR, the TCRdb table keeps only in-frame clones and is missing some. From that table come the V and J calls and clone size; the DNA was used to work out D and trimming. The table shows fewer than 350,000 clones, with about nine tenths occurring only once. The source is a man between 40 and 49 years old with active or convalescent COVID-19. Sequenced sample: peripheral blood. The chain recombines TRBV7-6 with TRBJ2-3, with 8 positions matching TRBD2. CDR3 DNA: TGTGCCAGCAGCTTTATCGGGGGGGCCATAGATACGCAGTATTTT. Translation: CASSFIGGAIDTQYF.